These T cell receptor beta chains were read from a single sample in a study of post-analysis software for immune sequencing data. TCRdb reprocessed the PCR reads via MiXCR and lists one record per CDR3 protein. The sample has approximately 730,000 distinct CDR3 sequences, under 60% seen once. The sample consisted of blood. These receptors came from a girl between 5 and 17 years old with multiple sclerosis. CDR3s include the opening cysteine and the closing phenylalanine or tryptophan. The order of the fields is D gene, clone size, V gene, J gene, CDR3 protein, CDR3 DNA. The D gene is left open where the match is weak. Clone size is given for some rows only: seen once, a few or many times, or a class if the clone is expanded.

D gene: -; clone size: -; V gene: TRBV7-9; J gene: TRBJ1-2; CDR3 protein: CASSSTGTAERRNKGYTF; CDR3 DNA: TGTGCCAGCAGCTCCACAGGGACGGCGGAAAGAAGAAATAAAGGCTACACCTTC
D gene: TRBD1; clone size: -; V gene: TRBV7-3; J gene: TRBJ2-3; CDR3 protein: CASSYTGGGADTQYF; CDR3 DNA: TGTGCCAGCAGCTATACAGGGGGCGGCGCAGATACGCAGTATTTT
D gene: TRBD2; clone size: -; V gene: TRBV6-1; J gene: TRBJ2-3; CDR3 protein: CASSVGLAQLTDTQYF; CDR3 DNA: TGTGCCAGCAGCGTCGGACTAGCTCAACTCACAGATACGCAGTATTTT
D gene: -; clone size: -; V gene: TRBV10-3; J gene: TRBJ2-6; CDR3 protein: CAISVGGSGANVLTF; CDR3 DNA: TGTGCCATCAGTGTGGGGGGCTCTGGGGCCAACGTCCTGACTTTC
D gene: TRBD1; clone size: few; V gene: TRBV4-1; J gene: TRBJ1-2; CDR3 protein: CASSNGFPGQGFDYTF; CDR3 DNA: TGCGCCAGCAGCAACGGCTTCCCGGGACAGGGTTTTGACTACACCTTC
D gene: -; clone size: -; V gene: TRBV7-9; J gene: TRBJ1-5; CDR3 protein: CASSSGGGAGFGQPQHF; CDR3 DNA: TGTGCCAGCAGCTCCGGTGGGGGGGCCGGATTCGGTCAGCCCCAGCATTTT
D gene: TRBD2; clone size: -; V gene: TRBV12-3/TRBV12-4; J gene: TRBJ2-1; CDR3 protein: CASTPGLAGYNEQFF; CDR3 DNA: TGTGCCAGCACTCCGGGACTAGCGGGGTACAATGAGCAGTTCTTC
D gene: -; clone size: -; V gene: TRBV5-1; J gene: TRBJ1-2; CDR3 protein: CASSGTGGGRGYGYTF; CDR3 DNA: TGCGCCAGCAGCGGAACGGGAGGGGGTCGTGGCTATGGCTACACCTTC
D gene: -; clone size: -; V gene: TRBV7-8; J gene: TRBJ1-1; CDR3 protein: CASSTDRGGVEAFF; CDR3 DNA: TGTGCCAGCAGCACAGACCGGGGGGGCGTTGAAGCTTTCTTT
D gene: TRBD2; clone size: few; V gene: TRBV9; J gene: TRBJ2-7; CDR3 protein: CASSIGGDSYEQYF; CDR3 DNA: TGTGCCAGCAGCATCGGGGGGGATTCCTACGAGCAGTACTTC
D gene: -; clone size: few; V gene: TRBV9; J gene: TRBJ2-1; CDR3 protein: CASSVAGGVRVGNEQFF; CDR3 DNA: TGTGCCAGCAGCGTAGCCGGAGGGGTCAGGGTCGGCAATGAGCAGTTCTTC
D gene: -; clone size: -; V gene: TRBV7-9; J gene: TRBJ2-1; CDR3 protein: CASSALTVQGSNEQFF; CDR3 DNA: TGTGCCAGCAGCGCGCTAACGGTGCAGGGGTCGAATGAGCAGTTCTTC
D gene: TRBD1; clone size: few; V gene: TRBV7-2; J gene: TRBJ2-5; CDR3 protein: CASSPHRGAQETQYF; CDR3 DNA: TGTGCCAGCAGCCCCCACAGGGGGGCCCAAGAGACCCAGTACTTC
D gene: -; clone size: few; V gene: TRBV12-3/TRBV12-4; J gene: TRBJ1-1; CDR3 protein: CASSPPRRLAEAFF; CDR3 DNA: TGTGCCAGCAGTCCACCACGACGACTTGCTGAAGCTTTCTTT
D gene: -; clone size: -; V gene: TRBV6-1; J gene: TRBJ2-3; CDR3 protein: CASSSRETDTQYF; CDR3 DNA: TGTGCCAGCAGTAGCCGGGAGACGGATACGCAGTATTTT
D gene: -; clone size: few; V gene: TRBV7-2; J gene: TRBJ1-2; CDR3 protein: CASSLIQGFNYGYTF; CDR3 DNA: TGTGCCAGCAGCTTAATCCAGGGCTTTAACTATGGCTACACCTTC
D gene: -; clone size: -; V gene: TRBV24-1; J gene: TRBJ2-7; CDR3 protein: CATSDLLDGEQYF; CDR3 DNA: TGTGCCACCAGTGATTTGCTAGACGGGGAGCAGTACTTC
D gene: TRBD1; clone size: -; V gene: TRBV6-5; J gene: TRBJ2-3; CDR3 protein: CASRPPGQRTDTQYF; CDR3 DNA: TGTGCCAGCAGACCTCCGGGACAGCGCACAGATACGCAGTATTTT
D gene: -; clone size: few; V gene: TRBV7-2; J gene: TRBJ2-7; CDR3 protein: CASSFVPGAAYEQYF; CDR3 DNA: TGTGCCAGCAGCTTCGTCCCGGGAGCGGCCTACGAGCAGTACTTC
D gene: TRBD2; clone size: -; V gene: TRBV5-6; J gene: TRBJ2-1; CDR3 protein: CASSLSLRTSGPGGEQFF; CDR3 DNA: TGTGCCAGCAGCTTGTCGTTACGGACTAGCGGACCGGGGGGTGAGCAGTTCTTC
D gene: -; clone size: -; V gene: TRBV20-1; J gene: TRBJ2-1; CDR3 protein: CSIAGVPHYNEQFF; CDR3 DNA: TGCAGTATTGCAGGGGTCCCCCATTACAATGAGCAGTTCTTC
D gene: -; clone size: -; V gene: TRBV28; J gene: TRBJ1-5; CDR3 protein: CASSPHLTSSNQPQHF; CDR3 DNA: TGTGCCAGCAGTCCCCACCTAACATCGAGCAATCAGCCCCAGCATTTT
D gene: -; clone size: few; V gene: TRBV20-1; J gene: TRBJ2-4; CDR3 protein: CSAERIVAKNIQYF; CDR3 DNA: TGCAGTGCTGAAAGAATCGTAGCCAAAAACATTCAGTACTTC
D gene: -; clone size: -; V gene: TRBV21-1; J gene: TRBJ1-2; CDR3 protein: CASSKGVQLNHGYTF; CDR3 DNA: TGTGCCAGCAGCAAAGGGGTACAGCTCAACCATGGTTACACCTTC
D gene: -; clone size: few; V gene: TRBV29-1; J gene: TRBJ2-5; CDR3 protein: CSVEVGRQETQYF; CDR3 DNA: TGCAGCGTTGAAGTGGGCAGGCAAGAGACCCAGTACTTC
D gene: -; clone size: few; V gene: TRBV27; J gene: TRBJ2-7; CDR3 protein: CASSLSGGDYEQYF; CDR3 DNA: TGCGCCAGCAGCTTGTCGGGCGGAGACTACGAGCAGTACTTC
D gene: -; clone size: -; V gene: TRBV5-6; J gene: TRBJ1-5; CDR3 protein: CASSFFFGNQPQHF; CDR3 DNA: TGTGCCAGCAGCTTCTTTTTCGGCAATCAGCCCCAGCATTTT
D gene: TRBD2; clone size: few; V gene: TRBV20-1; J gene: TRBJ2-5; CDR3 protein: CSASPGLAEETQYF; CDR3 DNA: TGCAGTGCGAGTCCGGGACTAGCGGAAGAGACCCAGTACTTC
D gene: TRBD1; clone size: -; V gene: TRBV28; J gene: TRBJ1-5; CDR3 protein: CASRYRDRANQPQHF; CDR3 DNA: TGTGCCAGCAGGTACCGGGACAGGGCTAATCAGCCCCAGCATTTT
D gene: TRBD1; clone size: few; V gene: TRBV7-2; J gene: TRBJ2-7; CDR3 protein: CASSPNLRDRGYYEQYF; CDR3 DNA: TGTGCCAGCAGCCCGAACCTCCGGGACAGGGGCTACTACGAGCAGTACTTC
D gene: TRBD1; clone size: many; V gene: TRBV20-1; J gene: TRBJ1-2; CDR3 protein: CSVLDRPNLNGYTF; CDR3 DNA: TGCAGTGTTCTGGACAGGCCCAATTTGAATGGCTACACCTTC
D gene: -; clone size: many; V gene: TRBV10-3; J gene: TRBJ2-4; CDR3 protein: CAISEPPPGDIQYF; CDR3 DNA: TGTGCCATCAGTGAGCCCCCCCCGGGCGACATTCAGTACTTC
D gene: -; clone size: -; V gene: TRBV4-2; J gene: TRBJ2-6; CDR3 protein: CASSQGGPETSGANVLTF; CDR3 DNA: TGTGCCAGCAGCCAAGGCGGACCTGAGACCTCTGGGGCCAACGTCCTGACTTTC
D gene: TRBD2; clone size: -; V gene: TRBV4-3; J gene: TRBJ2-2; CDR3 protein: CASSQDRGLANTGELFF; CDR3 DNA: TGCGCCAGCAGCCAAGATAGGGGACTAGCCAACACCGGGGAGCTGTTTTTT
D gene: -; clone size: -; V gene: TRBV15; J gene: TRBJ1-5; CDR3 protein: CATSDFLYRDNQPQHF; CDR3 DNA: TGTGCCACCAGCGATTTTTTGTACAGGGACAATCAGCCCCAGCATTTT
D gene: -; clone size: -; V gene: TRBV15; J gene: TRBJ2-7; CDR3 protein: CATSRKAGGSSYEQYF; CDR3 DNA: TGTGCCACCAGCAGAAAGGCCGGGGGCAGCTCCTACGAGCAGTACTTC
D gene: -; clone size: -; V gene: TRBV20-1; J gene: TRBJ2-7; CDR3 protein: CSASPGGRGTYEQYF; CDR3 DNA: TGCAGTGCCAGCCCCGGGGGAAGGGGAACCTACGAGCAGTACTTC
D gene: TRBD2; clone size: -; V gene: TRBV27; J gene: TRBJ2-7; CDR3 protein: CASSRDGLAGYYEQYF; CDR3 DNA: TGTGCCAGCAGCCGAGACGGACTAGCGGGGTACTACGAGCAGTACTTC
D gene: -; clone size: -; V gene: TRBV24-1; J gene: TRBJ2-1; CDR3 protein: CATSGGPRNEQFF; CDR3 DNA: TGTGCCACCAGTGGGGGGCCCCGGAATGAGCAGTTCTTC
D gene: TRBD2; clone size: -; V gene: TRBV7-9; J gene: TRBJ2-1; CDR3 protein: CASRNTGGEQFF; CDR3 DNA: TGTGCCAGCAGGAATACGGGGGGTGAGCAGTTCTTC
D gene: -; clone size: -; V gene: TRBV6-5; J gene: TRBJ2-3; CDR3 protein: CASSRNPEGPTDTQYF; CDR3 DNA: TGTGCCAGCAGCCGAAACCCCGAGGGCCCCACAGATACGCAGTATTTT
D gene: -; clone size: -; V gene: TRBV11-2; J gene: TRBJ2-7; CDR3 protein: CASSQGGGHSNEQYF; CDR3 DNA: TGTGCCAGCAGCCAAGGAGGGGGGCACTCCAACGAGCAGTACTTC
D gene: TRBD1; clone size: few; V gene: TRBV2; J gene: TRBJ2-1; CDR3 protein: CASSHRDRGFDEQFF; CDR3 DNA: TGTGCCAGCAGCCACCGGGACAGGGGTTTCGATGAGCAGTTCTTC
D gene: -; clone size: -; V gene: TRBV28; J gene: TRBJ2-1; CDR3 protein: CASSRDQASYEQFF; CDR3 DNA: TGTGCCAGCAGTCGGGATCAAGCGAGCTACGAGCAGTTCTTC
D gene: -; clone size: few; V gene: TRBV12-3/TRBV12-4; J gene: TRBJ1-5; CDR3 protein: CASSIGASRWPQHF; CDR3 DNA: TGTGCCAGCAGTATAGGGGCGTCTAGATGGCCCCAGCATTTT
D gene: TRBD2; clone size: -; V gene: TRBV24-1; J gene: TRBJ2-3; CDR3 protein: CATSAPRPGLVSDTQYF; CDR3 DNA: TGTGCCACCAGTGCTCCGCGCCCGGGACTAGTTTCAGATACGCAGTATTTT
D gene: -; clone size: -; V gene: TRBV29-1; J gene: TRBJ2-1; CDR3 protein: CSVPAGPNEQFF; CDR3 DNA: TGCAGCGTTCCGGCAGGTCCCAATGAGCAGTTCTTC
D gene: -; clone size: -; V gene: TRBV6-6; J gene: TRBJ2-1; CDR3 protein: CASRHEGRSYNEQFF; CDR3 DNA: TGTGCCAGCAGACACGAAGGTCGCTCCTACAATGAGCAGTTCTTC
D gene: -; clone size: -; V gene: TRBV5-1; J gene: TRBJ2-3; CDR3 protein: CASSLETTSTDTQYF; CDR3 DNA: TGCGCCAGCAGCTTGGAGACAACTAGCACAGATACGCAGTATTTT
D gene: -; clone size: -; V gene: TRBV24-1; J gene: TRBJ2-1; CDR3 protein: CATSDLQGASYNEQFF; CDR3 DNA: TGTGCCACCAGTGACCTCCAAGGAGCCTCCTACAATGAGCAGTTCTTC
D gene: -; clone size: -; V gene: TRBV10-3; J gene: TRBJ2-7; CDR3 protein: CAISESSFNRDEQYF; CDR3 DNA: TGTGCCATCAGTGAGTCGTCGTTTAACAGGGATGAGCAGTACTTC
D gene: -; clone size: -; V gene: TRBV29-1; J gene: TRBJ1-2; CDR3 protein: CSVDSEGRANYGYTF; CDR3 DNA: TGCAGCGTTGATTCCGAGGGCCGAGCTAACTATGGCTACACCTTC